The present entry profiles one TCR beta chain with its context. V lost 3 bases and J lost 1; bases outside the gene matches: 4. The CDR3 length is 16 residues. Per the germline V gene, CDR1 is MNHEY and CDR2 is SMNVEV (reference sequence). TCRdb's copy holds only in-frame clones and misses some; the assay was immunoSEQ multiplex PCR. This table holds about 130,000 clones, 90% to 96% found once. This sample is drawn from a study of T cell changes during pregnancy in multiple sclerosis. This material consisted of peripheral blood, taken after pregnancy. V is TRBV27 and J is TRBJ2-1, with 9 bases matching TRBD2. This TCR was sampled from a female donor with multiple sclerosis, enrolled in a pregnancy study. The CDR3, as DNA: TGTGCCAGCAGTTTTTTAGCGGGAGTGTCCTACAATGAGCAGTTCTTC. It encodes CASSFLAGVSYNEQFF.